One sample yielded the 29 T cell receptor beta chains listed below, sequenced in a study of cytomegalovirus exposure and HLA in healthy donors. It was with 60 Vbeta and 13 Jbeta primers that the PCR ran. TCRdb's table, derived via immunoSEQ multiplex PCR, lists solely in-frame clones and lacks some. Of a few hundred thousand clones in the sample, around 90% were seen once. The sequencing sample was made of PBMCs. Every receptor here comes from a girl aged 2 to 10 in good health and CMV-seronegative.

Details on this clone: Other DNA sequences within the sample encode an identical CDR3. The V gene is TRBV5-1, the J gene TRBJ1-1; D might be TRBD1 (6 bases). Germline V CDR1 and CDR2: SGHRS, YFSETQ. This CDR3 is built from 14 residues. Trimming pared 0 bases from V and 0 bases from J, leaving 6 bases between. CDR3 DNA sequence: TGCGCCAGCAGCTTGGAGGGGGTGAACACTGAAGCTTTCTTT. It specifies CASSLEGVNTEAFF. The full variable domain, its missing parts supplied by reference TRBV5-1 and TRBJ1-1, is KAGVTQTPRYLIKTRGQQVTLSCSPISGHRSVSWYQQTPGQGLQFLFEYFSETQRNKGNFPGRFSGRQFSNSRSEMNVSTLELGDSALYLCASSLEGVNTEAFFGQGTRLTVV.

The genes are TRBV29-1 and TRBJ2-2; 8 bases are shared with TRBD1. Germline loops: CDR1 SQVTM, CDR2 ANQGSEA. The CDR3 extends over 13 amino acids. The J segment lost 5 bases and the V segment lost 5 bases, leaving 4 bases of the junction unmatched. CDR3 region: CSVRTGITGELFF. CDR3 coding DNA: TGCAGCGTTAGGACAGGGATTACCGGGGAGCTGTTTTTT.

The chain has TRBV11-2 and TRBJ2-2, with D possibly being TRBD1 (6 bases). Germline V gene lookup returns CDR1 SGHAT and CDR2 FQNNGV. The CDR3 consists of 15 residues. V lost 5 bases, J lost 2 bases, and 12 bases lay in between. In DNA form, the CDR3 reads TGTGCCAGCAGCCTTCGACAGGTTAACACCGGGGAGCTGTTTTTT. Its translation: CASSLRQVNTGELFF.

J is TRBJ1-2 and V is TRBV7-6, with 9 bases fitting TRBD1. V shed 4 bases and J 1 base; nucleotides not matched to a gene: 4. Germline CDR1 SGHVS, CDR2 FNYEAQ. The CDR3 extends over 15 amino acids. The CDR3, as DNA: TGTGCCAGCAGCTCCGGACAGGGGCTTAACTATGGCTACACCTTC. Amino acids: CASSSGQGLNYGYTF.

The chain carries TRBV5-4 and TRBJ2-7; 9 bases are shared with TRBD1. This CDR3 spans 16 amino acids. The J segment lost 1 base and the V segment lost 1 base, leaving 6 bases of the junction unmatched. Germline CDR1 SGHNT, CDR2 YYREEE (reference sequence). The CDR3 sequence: CASSLTMTGGSYEQYF. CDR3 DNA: TGTGCCAGCAGCTTGACTATGACAGGGGGATCCTACGAGCAGTACTTC.

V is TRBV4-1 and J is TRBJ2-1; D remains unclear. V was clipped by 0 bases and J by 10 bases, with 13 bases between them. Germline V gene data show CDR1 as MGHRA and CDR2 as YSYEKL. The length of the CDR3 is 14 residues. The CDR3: CASSQDRSPLEQFF. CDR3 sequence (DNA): TGCGCCAGCAGCCAAGATAGGAGCCCCTTGGAGCAGTTCTTC.

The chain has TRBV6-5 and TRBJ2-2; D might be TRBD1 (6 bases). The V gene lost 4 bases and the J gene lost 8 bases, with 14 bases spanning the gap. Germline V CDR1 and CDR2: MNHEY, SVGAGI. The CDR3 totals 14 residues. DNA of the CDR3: TGTGCCAGCAGTTTACAGGGATATTCGGGGGAGCTGTTTTTT. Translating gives CASSLQGYSGELFF.

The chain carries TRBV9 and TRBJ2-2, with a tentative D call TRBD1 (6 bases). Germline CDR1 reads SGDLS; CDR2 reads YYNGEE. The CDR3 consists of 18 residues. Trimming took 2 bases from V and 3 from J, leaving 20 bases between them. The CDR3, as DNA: TGTGCCAGCAGCGTCAATTTGCCAGGGGCCTTGGACACCGGGGAGCTGTTTTTT. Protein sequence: CASSVNLPGALDTGELFF.

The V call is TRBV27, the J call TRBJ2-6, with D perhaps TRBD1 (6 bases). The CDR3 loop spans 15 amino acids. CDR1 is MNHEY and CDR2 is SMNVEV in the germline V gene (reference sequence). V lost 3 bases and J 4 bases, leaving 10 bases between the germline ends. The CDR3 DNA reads TGTGCCAGCAGTTTGACAGGTTCAGGGGCCAACGTCCTGACTTTC. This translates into CASSLTGSGANVLTF.

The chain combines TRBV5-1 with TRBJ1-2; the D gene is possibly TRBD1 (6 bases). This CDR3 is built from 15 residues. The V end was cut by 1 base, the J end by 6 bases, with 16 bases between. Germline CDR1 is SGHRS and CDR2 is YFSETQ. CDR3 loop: CASSLRSGVYDGYTF. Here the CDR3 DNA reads TGCGCCAGCAGCTTGAGGTCAGGGGTGTACGATGGCTACACCTTC.

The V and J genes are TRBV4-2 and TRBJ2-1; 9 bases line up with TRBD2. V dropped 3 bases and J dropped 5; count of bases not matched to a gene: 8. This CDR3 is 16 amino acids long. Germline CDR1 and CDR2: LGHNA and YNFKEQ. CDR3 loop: CASSHVGASGDNEQFF. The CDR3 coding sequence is TGTGCCAGCAGCCACGTTGGGGCTAGCGGGGACAATGAGCAGTTCTTC.

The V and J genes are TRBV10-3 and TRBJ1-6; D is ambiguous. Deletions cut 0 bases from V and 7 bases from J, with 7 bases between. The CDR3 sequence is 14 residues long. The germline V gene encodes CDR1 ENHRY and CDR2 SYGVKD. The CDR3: CAISESGGNSPLHF. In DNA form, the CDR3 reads TGTGCCATCAGTGAGTCTGGCGGCAATTCACCCCTCCACTTT.

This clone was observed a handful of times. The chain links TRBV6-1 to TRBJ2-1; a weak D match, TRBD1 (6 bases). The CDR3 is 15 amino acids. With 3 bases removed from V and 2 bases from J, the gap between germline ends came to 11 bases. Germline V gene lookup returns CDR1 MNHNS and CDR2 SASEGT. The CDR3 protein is CASSEGAATYNEQFF. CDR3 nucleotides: TGTGCCAGCAGTGAGGGGGCAGCTACCTACAATGAGCAGTTCTTC.

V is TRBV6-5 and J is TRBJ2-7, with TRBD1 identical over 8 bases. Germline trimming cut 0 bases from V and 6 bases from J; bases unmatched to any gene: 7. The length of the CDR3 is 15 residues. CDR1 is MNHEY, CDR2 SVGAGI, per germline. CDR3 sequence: CASSYSGTGGREQYF. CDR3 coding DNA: TGTGCCAGCAGTTACTCCGGAACAGGGGGACGCGAGCAGTACTTC.

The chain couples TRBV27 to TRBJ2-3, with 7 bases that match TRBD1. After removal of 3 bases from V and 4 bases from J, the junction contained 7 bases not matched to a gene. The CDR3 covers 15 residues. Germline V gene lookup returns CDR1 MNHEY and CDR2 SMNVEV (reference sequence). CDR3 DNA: TGTGCCAGCAGTTTCAACGCAGGGGGTGCAGATACGCAGTATTTT. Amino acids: CASSFNAGGADTQYF.

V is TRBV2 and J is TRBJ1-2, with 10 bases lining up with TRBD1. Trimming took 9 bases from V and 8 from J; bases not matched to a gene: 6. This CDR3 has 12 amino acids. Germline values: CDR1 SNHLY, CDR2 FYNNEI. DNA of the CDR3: TGTGCCAGACGGGACAGGGGCTTAGGCTACACCTTC. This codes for CARRDRGLGYTF.

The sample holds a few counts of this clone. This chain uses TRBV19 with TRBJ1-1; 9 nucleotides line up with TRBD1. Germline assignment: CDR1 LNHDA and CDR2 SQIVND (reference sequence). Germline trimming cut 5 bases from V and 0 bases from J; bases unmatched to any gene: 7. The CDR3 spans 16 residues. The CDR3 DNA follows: TGTGCCAGTAGTGCCGGGACAGGGAGGATGAACACTGAAGCTTTCTTT. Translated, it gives CASSAGTGRMNTEAFF. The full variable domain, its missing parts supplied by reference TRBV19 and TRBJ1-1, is DGGITQSPKYLFRKEGQNVTLSCEQNLNHDAMYWYRQDPGQGLRLIYYSQIVNDFQKGDIAEGYSVSREKKESFPLTVTSAQKNPTAFYLCASSAGTGRMNTEAFFGQGTRLTVV.

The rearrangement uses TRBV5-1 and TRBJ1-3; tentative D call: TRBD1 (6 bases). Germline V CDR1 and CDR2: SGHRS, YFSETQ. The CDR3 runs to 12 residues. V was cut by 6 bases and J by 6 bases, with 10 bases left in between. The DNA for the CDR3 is TGCGCCAGCACAGGGGCTCAAAACACCATATATTTT. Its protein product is CASTGAQNTIYF.

The CDR3 here is CASSLVWGVNTGELFF. Here the CDR3 DNA reads TGTGCCAGCAGCTTAGTGTGGGGGGTGAACACCGGGGAGCTGTTTTTT. The rearrangement links TRBV7-2 to TRBJ2-2; weak D call: TRBD2 (6 bases). Trimming pared 1 base from V and 1 base from J, leaving 10 bases between. Germline CDR1 SGHTA, CDR2 FQGNSA. The CDR3 runs 16 residues.

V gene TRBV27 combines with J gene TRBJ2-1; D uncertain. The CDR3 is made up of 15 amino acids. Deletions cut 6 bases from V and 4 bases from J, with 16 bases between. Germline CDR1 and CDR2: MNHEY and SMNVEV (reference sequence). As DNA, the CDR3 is TGTGCCAGCAGCCCCGCAATGGGCCCTTACAATGAGCAGTTCTTC. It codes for CASSPAMGPYNEQFF.

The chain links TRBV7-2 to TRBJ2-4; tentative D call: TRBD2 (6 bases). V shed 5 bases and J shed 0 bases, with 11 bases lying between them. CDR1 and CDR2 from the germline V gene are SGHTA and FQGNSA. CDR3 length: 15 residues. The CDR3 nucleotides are TGTGCCAGCAGCGTGGGGGGTCTAGCCAAAAACATTCAGTACTTC. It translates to CASSVGGLAKNIQYF.

The CDR3 bases are TGTGCCACAGGGGTGGGACCTAATGAAAAACTGTTTTTT. Translation gives CATGVGPNEKLFF. The chain joins TRBV6-1 to TRBJ1-4, with D perhaps TRBD1 (6 bases). The germline gives CDR1 MNHNS, CDR2 SASEGT. Deletions cut 10 bases from V and 3 bases from J, with 12 bases between. The CDR3 runs to 13 residues.

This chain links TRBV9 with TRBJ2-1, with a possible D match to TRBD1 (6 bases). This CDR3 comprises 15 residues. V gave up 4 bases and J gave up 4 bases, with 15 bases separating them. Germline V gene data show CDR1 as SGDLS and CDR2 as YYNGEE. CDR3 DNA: TGTGCCAGCAGCTGGACAGACAACCTTTACAATGAGCAGTTCTTC. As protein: CASSWTDNLYNEQFF. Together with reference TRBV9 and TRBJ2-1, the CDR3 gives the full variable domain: DSGVTQTPKHLITATGQRVTLRCSPRSGDLSVYWYQQSLDQGLQFLIQYYNGEERAKGNILERFSAQQFPDLHSELNLSSLELGDSALYFCASSWTDNLYNEQFFGPGTRLTVL.

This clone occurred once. The CDR3 coding sequence is TGTGCCAGCAGCCTCTACAGGGGGCGCACGGACGAGCAGTACTTC. Residues: CASSLYRGRTDEQYF. The chain couples TRBV7-6 to TRBJ2-7, with 9 bases identical to TRBD1. Germline trimming cut 5 bases from V and 5 bases from J; bases unmatched to any gene: 10. The CDR3 is made up of 15 amino acids. Germline CDR1 and CDR2: SGHVS and FNYEAQ.

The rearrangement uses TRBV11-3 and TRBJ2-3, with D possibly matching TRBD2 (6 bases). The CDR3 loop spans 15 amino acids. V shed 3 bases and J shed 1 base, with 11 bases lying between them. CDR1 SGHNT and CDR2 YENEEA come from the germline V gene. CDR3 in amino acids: CASSFSGYRTDTQYF. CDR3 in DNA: TGTGCCAGCAGCTTTAGCGGTTACCGCACAGATACGCAGTATTTT.

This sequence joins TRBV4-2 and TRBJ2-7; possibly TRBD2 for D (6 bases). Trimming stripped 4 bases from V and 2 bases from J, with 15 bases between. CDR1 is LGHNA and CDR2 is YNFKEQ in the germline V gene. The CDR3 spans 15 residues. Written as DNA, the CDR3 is TGTGCCAGCAGCCTATTCCGGGACTCACCCTACGAGCAGTACTTC. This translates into CASSLFRDSPYEQYF.

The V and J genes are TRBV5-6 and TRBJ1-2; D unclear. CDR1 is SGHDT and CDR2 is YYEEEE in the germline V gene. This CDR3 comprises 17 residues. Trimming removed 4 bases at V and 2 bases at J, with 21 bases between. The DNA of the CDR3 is TGTGCCAGCAGCGATCATGAGACTATTAGGCCCAACTATGGCTACACCTTC. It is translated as CASSDHETIRPNYGYTF.

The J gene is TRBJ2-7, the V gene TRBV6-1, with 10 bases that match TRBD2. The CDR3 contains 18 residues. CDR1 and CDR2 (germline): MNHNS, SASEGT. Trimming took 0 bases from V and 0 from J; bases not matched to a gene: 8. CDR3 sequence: CASSEALLAGLSSYEQYF. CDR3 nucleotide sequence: TGTGCCAGCAGTGAAGCGCTACTAGCGGGACTGAGCTCCTACGAGCAGTACTTC.

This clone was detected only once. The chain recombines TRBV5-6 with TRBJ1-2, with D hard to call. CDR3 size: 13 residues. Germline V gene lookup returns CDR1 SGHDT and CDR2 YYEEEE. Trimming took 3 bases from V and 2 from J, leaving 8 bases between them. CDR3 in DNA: TGTGCCAGCAGCTCTCCCCCCAACTATGGCTACACCTTC. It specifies CASSSPPNYGYTF.